Listed below are T cell receptor beta chains from one sample, sequenced in a study of blood T cell repertoires in COVID-19. The data were produced by immunoSEQ multiplex PCR, yet TCRdb's version contains in-frame clones alone and is incomplete. The sample consists of about 160,000 clones, roughly 89% of them appearing once. The sample was peripheral blood. The source is a woman in her sixties who had recovered from COVID-19. Each CDR3 is given with its conserved first and last residue. The D gene is left open where the match is weak. A clone size is listed for some rows: how often the clone was seen (once, few, many), or a class if it is expanded.

v_gene	j_gene	abundance	d_gene	CDR3aa	CDR3nt
TRBV7-9	TRBJ1-5	.	.	CASSSSWTGNQPQHF	TGTGCCAGCAGCTCTAGCTGGACAGGCAATCAGCCCCAGCATTTT
TRBV19	TRBJ2-7	.	TRBD1	CASSLGTGSTYEQYF	TGTGCCAGTAGTCTCGGGACAGGATCCACCTACGAGCAGTACTTC
TRBV10-2	TRBJ1-4	.	.	CASSDPGQEEKLFF	TGCGCCAGCAGTGATCCGGGACAAGAAGAAAAACTGTTTTTT
TRBV30	TRBJ1-5	.	.	CAWNPGGNKQPQHF	TGTGCCTGGAACCCGGGCGGGAACAAACAGCCCCAGCATTTT
TRBV2	TRBJ1-2	.	TRBD1	CASSPEGTGDGGYTF	TGTGCCAGCAGCCCGGAGGGGACAGGCGATGGTGGCTACACCTTC
TRBV6-5	TRBJ1-2	.	TRBD1	CASRTGQAYGYTF	TGTGCCAGCAGGACCGGACAGGCCTATGGCTACACCTTC
TRBV30	TRBJ1-2	.	TRBD1	CAWSRDRGSTNYGYTF	TGTGCCTGGAGTAGGGACAGGGGGAGTACTAACTATGGCTACACCTTC
TRBV2	TRBJ2-5	.	.	CASSQGETQYF	TGTGCCAGCAGCCAGGGAGAGACCCAGTACTTC
TRBV27	TRBJ1-4	.	TRBD1	CASTLPSTGMGTNEKLFF	TGTGCCAGCACCCTCCCTTCGACAGGGATGGGAACTAATGAAAAACTGTTTTTT
TRBV5-4	TRBJ2-7	.	TRBD2	CASSPWTSGGLYEQYF	TGTGCCAGCAGCCCCTGGACTAGCGGGGGTCTCTACGAGCAGTACTTC
TRBV19	TRBJ1-1	.	TRBD1	CASRNRGETEAFF	TGTGCCAGTAGAAACAGGGGCGAAACTGAAGCTTTCTTT
TRBV11-2	TRBJ2-7	.	TRBD2	CASSHTPWAGGRSSYEQYF	TGTGCCAGCAGCCACACCCCGTGGGCGGGGGGGCGCAGCTCCTACGAGCAGTACTTC
TRBV5-1	TRBJ1-2	few	TRBD1	CASSERPGQGSYTF	TGCGCCAGCAGCGAAAGACCGGGACAGGGTAGCTACACCTTC
TRBV11-2	TRBJ2-5	.	.	CASSNRWTSGFGTQYF	TGTGCCAGCAGCAATCGATGGACAAGTGGCTTCGGGACCCAGTACTTC
TRBV28	TRBJ2-2	.	TRBD2	CASSSPAGGPGELFF	TGTGCCAGCAGTTCCCCGGCGGGGGGGCCGGGGGAGCTGTTTTTT
TRBV5-5	TRBJ2-2	once	.	CASSLMSGHATGELFF	TGTGCCAGCAGCTTGATGTCGGGACACGCCACCGGGGAGCTGTTTTTT
TRBV2	TRBJ2-5	few	.	CASSLQETQYF	TGTGCCAGCAGCTTACAAGAGACCCAGTACTTC
TRBV5-1	TRBJ2-5	once	.	CASSRGEQRETQYF	TGCGCCAGCAGCAGAGGCGAGCAGAGGGAGACCCAGTACTTC
TRBV5-1	TRBJ1-6	.	TRBD1	CASSEQGAGDNSPLHF	TGCGCCAGCAGCGAACAGGGGGCAGGCGACAATTCACCCCTCCACTTT
TRBV19	TRBJ2-1	.	TRBD2	CATKTIAGGHEQFF	TGTGCCACCAAGACGATAGCGGGGGGGCATGAGCAGTTCTTC
TRBV5-1	TRBJ1-1	.	TRBD1	CASSGGTGFMNTEAFF	TGCGCCAGCAGCGGGGGGACAGGGTTCATGAACACTGAAGCTTTCTTT
TRBV7-2	TRBJ1-2	.	.	CASSLNLGRGHGYTF	TGTGCCAGCAGCTTAAATCTAGGCAGGGGCCATGGCTACACCTTC
TRBV29-1	TRBJ2-5	.	TRBD1	CSGRQGDETQYF	TGCAGCGGTAGACAGGGGGATGAGACCCAGTACTTC
TRBV7-9	TRBJ1-3	.	.	CASSPPSVGNTIYF	TGTGCCAGCAGCCCCCCGTCGGTTGGAAACACCATATATTTT
TRBV7-9	TRBJ2-7	few	.	CASSLEGPFEQYF	TGTGCCAGCAGCTTGGAGGGCCCGTTCGAGCAGTACTTC
TRBV28	TRBJ1-2	.	.	CASSLGGAANYGYTF	TGTGCCAGCAGTTTGGGAGGGGCAGCTAACTATGGCTACACCTTC
TRBV28	TRBJ1-2	.	TRBD1	CASSVGGSGQGDGYTF	TGTGCCAGCAGTGTGGGCGGGTCGGGACAGGGGGATGGCTACACCTTC
TRBV7-2	TRBJ1-6	once	.	CASSPRFDSPLHF	TGTGCCAGCAGCCCCCGGTTTGATTCACCCCTCCACTTT
TRBV5-1	TRBJ2-7	.	.	CASSLWTTYEQYF	TGCGCCAGCAGCTTGTGGACTACCTACGAGCAGTACTTC
TRBV28	TRBJ1-2	.	.	CATLQAYGYTF	TGTGCCACCCTGCAGGCCTATGGCTACACCTTC
TRBV19	TRBJ1-3	few	.	CASSIDRNTIYF	TGTGCCAGTAGTATAGATCGGAACACCATATATTTT
TRBV11-2	TRBJ2-1	.	.	CASSLRRGGGNEQFF	TGTGCCAGCAGCCTCCGGAGGGGGGGCGGCAATGAGCAGTTCTTC
TRBV29-1	TRBJ1-5	.	TRBD1	CSVAWTGGVQPQHF	TGCAGCGTTGCATGGACAGGGGGTGTTCAGCCCCAGCATTTT
TRBV19	TRBJ2-1	.	.	CASNKQGGNEQFF	TGTGCCAGTAACAAACAGGGGGGGAATGAGCAGTTCTTC
TRBV5-5	TRBJ2-1	.	TRBD2	CASSLTGTSHEQFF	TGTGCCAGCAGTCTGACTGGGACTAGCCATGAGCAGTTCTTC
TRBV5-1	TRBJ2-2	.	.	CASSLAAGFGELFF	TGCGCCAGCAGCTTGGCCGCGGGTTTCGGGGAGCTGTTTTTT
TRBV6-5	TRBJ1-3	.	.	CASNHRIFSGNTIYF	TGTGCCAGCAATCACAGAATCTTCTCTGGAAACACCATATATTTT
TRBV28	TRBJ1-2	.	TRBD1	CASSLQGGYYGYTF	TGTGCCAGCAGTTTACAGGGGGGATACTATGGCTACACCTTC
TRBV28	TRBJ1-6	.	.	CASSFEGWRSYNSPLHF	TGTGCCAGCAGTTTTGAAGGGTGGAGGTCCTATAATTCACCCCTCCACTTT
TRBV6-5	TRBJ2-7	once	.	CASSYGREESYEQYF	TGTGCCAGCAGTTACGGGAGAGAGGAATCATACGAGCAGTACTTC
TRBV9	TRBJ1-4	.	.	CASSASGAGEKLFF	TGTGCCAGCAGCGCATCAGGGGCTGGGGAAAAACTGTTTTTT
TRBV7-3	TRBJ2-5	.	.	CASSLSPSETQYF	TGTGCCAGCAGCTTATCCCCGTCAGAGACCCAGTACTTC
TRBV24-1	TRBJ2-2	.	.	CATSFRGNTGELFF	TGTGCCACCAGCTTCAGGGGGAACACCGGGGAGCTGTTTTTT
TRBV7-9	TRBJ1-2	.	TRBD1	CASSLPDRARGYTF	TGTGCCAGCAGCTTGCCCGACAGGGCTCGTGGCTACACCTTC